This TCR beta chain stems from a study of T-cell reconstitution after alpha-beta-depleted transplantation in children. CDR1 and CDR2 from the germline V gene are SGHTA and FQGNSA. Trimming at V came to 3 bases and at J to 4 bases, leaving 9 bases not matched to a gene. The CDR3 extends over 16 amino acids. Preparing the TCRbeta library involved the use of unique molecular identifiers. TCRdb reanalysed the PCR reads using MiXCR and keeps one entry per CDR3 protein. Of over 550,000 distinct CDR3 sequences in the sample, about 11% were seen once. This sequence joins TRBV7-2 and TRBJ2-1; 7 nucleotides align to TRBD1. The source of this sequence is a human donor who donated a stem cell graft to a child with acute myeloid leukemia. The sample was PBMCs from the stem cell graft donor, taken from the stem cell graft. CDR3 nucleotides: TGTGCCAGCAGCTTGGGTGTCGGGACAGCTTACAATGAGCAGTTCTTC. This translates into CASSLGVGTAYNEQFF. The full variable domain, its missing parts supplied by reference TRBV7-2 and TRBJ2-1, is GAGVSQSPSNKVTEKGKDVELRCDPISGHTALYWYRQSLGQGLEFLIYFQGNSAPDKSGLPSDRFSAERTGGSVSTLTIQRTQQEDSAVYLCASSLGVGTAYNEQFFGPGTRLTVL.